This T cell receptor beta chain was captured by sequencing in a study of shared clonotypes between healthy human individuals (dated by TCRdb to about 2020). At the level of the whole study: Two women and three men aged 18 to 49 years were included in the cohort. For each donor, CD4 naive and CD4 memory were each run on three plates, CD8 naive on two plates, and CD8 memory on one plate. The study deeply sequenced blood TCR repertoires of about 5 healthy adults to estimate repertoire size and the extent of clonotype sharing between individuals. Different laboratories and diverse techniques were used to prepare libraries and sequence TCR repertoires, to increase sequencing depth and limit assay-specific biases. Leukapheresis yielded between about 0.85 and 9 billion PBMCs per donor. Results the study describes overall, beyond this receptor: Sampling was restricted to blood, and TCR repertoires in tissues likely differ from the TCR repertoires found in blood. Even with the large sequencing depth, rarefaction of the sorted-subset datasets indicated that sequencing was incomplete. Compared with non-shared clonotypes, clonotypes shared by all four sorted-subset donors had higher generation probabilities. Naive subsets generally had larger estimated clonotype richness than memory subsets did. Based on pairwise subsampling, the degree of clonotype sharing among donors was expected to be affected by sequencing depth. Across four donors, approximately 4.9% of naive CD4, roughly 3.3% of naive CD8, roughly 2.2% of memory CD4, and approximately 0.4% of memory CD8 clonotypes were shared. Because the study included a small number of donors, the genetic and exposure-history diversity represented was limited.

Turning to this clone: What this receptor recognizes is not known. The sample holds no much larger clone one base away, and base qualities are not on file.

Donors were healthy HIV-negative adults with no recently reported acute infections or vaccinations. Every donor was a Caucasian adult residing in Nashville, Tennessee, USA. CD4+ T cells were enriched by magnetic negative selection, after which naive cells were positively selected on CD45RA and the negative fraction was taken as the memory subset. Blood was obtained by leukapheresis, after which PBMCs were separated by Ficoll-Histopaque density gradient centrifugation and cryopreserved in liquid nitrogen vapor phase. Purity and quantity of every magnetically sorted T cell population were checked by analytical flow cytometry. From each sorted fraction, genomic DNA was isolated and quantified by UV absorbance on a Nanodrop 2000c. TCR CDR3 regions were amplified from genomic DNA by multiplex PCR using the deep immunoSEQ assay. Extracted genomic DNA from each cell subset was distributed evenly across all wells of several immunoSEQ 96-well plates, and each plate was treated as a replicate. For sorted subsets, 200 to 250 ng genomic DNA, equal to some 28,000 T cell genomes, was loaded into each replicate PCR. The purified libraries were quantified using a Qubit 3.0 fluorometer, sized with a Bioanalyzer 2100, and then quantified again using the KAPA Library Quantification kit. Every immunoSEQ 96-well plate was sequenced on a separate single-read 150-cycle Illumina NextSeq 550 flow cell. In the source study's methods: Because only junctional sequences without quality scores were contained in the immunoSEQ output, filtering matching that applied to full-length reads could not be performed. Sequences were annotated with PyIR, a Python wrapper for IgBLAST v1.9, and V/J genes and CDR3 were assigned using IMGT germline references. Reads with weak V/J assignments (E-value above 1e-6), missing CDR3, stop codons, out-of-frame junctions, or ambiguous translated residues were removed. V3J clonotypes were defined as sequences sharing the same inferred V gene, J gene, and CDR3 amino acid sequence. Percentage overlap between repertoires was computed as shared unique clonotypes divided by the size of the smaller repertoire. Repertoire richness was assessed with RTK rarefaction, the Chao1 estimator, and Recon v2.1 estimates of unobserved clonotypes. OLGA was used to compute generation probabilities for all TCRbeta clonotypes that the gDNA method yielded from several donors. TCRdb carries this immuneACCESS record with in-frame sequences only. Its versions omit some clonotypes, under half of them owing to an unresolved V gene in the studies checked, with the rest unexplained. That table gives V, J and clone size, and the DNA gave D and trimming. The sample yields under 650,000 clones; less than 96% were counted once. About 0.064% of the sample goes to the ten largest clones.

There are 15 amino acids in the CDR3, from cysteine to phenylalanine inclusive. Solely the CDR3 DNA is kept, with 45 bases framed from the first base. Here V drops 7 bases and J drops 8 bases, and the junction holds 12 bases not matched to any gene. CDR1 and CDR2, looked up from the germline V gene, are SGHRS and YFSETQ. Material for sequencing was naive CD4+ T cells sorted from blood. What the cell subset or site label conveys for this sample: CD45RA+ positively selected. The TCR originated in a woman under 40 in good health. This chain is built from TRBV5-1 and TRBJ2-1; 10 junctional bases match TRBD1. The nucleotide sequence is TGCGCCAGCTCTCGGGAGGGACAGGGGACCCATGAGCAGTTCTTC. The translation is CASSREGQGTHEQFF. With the portions outside the CDR3 filled from the reference TRBV5-1 and TRBJ2-1 genes, the complete variable region becomes KAGVTQTPRYLIKTRGQQVTLSCSPISGHRSVSWYQQTPGQGLQFLFEYFSETQRNKGNFPGRFSGRQFSNSRSEMNVSTLELGDSALYLCASSREGQGTHEQFFGPGTRLTVL.